These 14 T cell receptor beta chains came from one sample sequenced in a study of blood T cell repertoires in COVID-19. Repertoires were generated with immunoSEQ multiplex PCR, while TCRdb's copy carries only in-frame clones and drops some. There are tens of thousands of clones in the sample; roughly four fifths occur only once, and 28% lies in the top ten. The sample consisted of peripheral blood. All receptors come from a man aged 70-80 years with acute or convalescent COVID-19.

V usage is TRBV15 and J usage is TRBJ1-1; D possibly corresponds to TRBD1 (5 bases). The CDR3 loop spans 14 amino acids. The V end lost 3 bases, the J end lost 4 bases, and 12 bases lay between the germline ends. Looked up from germline, CDR1 is LNHNV and CDR2 is YYDKDF (reference sequence). The CDR3 DNA is TGTGCCACCAGCAGCTTAGGGAGGGGCACTGAAGCTTTCTTT. This sequence encodes CATSSLGRGTEAFF.

The chain joins TRBV28 to TRBJ1-6; TRBD1 is a possible D gene (5 bases). This CDR3 is built from 11 residues. The germline V gene encodes CDR1 MDHEN and CDR2 SYDVKM. Trimming took off 7 bases at V and 14 bases at J, with 12 bases between the two ends. The CDR3 DNA follows: TGTGCCAGCAAGGGGCAGTCGGCCCTCCACTTT. Translation: CASKGQSALHF.

The CDR3 region is CTSSQRPGFGNTIYF. CDR3 coding DNA: TGCACCAGCAGCCAAAGGCCCGGGTTTGGAAACACCATATATTTT. V is TRBV1 and J is TRBJ1-3. TRBV1 is a documented pseudogene. This CDR3 contains 15 residues.

The J gene is TRBJ2-7, the V gene TRBV3-1 (or the pseudogene TRBV3-2); no clear D. With 0 bases removed from V and 5 bases from J, the gap between germline ends came to 17 bases. Germline values: CDR1 LGHDT, CDR2 YNNKEL (reference sequence). The CDR3 has 16 amino acids. In DNA, the CDR3 is TGTGCCAGCAGCCAAGAATCTACAGTCGCACCTGACGAGCAGTACTTC. It translates to CASSQESTVAPDEQYF.

V is TRBV29-1 and J is TRBJ1-2; no clear D. The CDR3 is 12 residues long. Germline V gene sequence: CDR1 SQVTM, CDR2 ANQGSEA. V lost 6 bases, J lost 5 bases, and 13 bases lay in between. CDR3 nucleotide sequence: TGCAGCGTCGACTATCGCCAATATGGCTACACCTTC. This encodes CSVDYRQYGYTF.

This chain connects TRBV5-1 to TRBJ2-1; no firm D call. The CDR3 runs 16 residues. Trimming stripped 1 base from V and 1 base from J, with 12 bases between. Per the germline V gene, CDR1 is SGHRS and CDR2 is YFSETQ. DNA for the CDR3: TGCGCCAGCAGCTTGATGGGCGATTCTTCCTACAATGAGCAGTTCTTC. Residues: CASSLMGDSSYNEQFF.

The chain is built from TRBV6-5 and TRBJ1-2; 10 positions agree with TRBD1. V trimming: 7 bases; J trimming: 8 bases; junction bases outside the gene matches: 13. The CDR3 has 15 amino acids. Germline V lookup: CDR1 MNHEY, CDR2 SVGAGI. CDR3 coding DNA: TGTGCCAGCACCCTAGATTGGACAGGGGGGAAGGGCTACACCTTC. Translation gives CASTLDWTGGKGYTF.

The V call is TRBV28, the J call TRBJ2-7; 10 positions agree with TRBD2. The CDR3 totals 14 residues. The trim removed 8 bases at V and 3 bases at J, leaving 7 bases unmatched. The germline V gene has CDR1 MDHEN and CDR2 SYDVKM. The CDR3 loop is CASLKPSGSYEQYF. CDR3 coding DNA: TGTGCCAGCCTGAAGCCTAGCGGGAGCTACGAGCAGTACTTC.

V usage is TRBV30 and J usage is TRBJ1-1; 8 bases agree with TRBD1. The V segment lost 1 base and the J segment 4 bases; nucleotides outside the gene matches: 8. The CDR3 loop spans 15 amino acids. Germline assignment: CDR1 GTSNPN and CDR2 SVGIG (reference sequence). The CDR3 loop is CAWSARTGGFTEAFF. In nucleotides, the CDR3 is TGTGCCTGGAGTGCCCGAACAGGGGGGTTCACTGAAGCTTTCTTT.

This rearrangement joins TRBV6-5 to TRBJ1-1; 9 bases agree with TRBD1. J gave up 8 bases and V 6 bases, and 7 bases lay outside the gene matches. Germline V gives CDR1 MNHEY, CDR2 SVGAGI. CDR3 size: 13 residues. In DNA form, the CDR3 reads TGTGCCAGCAGCCGGACAGGGGCGCAGGAAGCTTTCTTT. Translating gives CASSRTGAQEAFF.

The chain combines TRBV2 with TRBJ1-4; D may be TRBD1 (5 bases). Trimming removed 5 bases at V and 4 bases at J, with 14 bases between. In germline, CDR1 is SNHLY, CDR2 FYNNEI. This CDR3 is built from 15 residues. In nucleotides, the CDR3 is TGTGCCAGCAGTTCCTCAGGGCGTAATAATGAAAAACTGTTTTTT. Translated, it gives CASSSSGRNNEKLFF.

The V and J genes are TRBV4-3 and TRBJ2-6; TRBD1 agrees at 9 bases. CDR3 length: 19 residues. Germline trimming cut 0 bases from V and 0 bases from J; bases unmatched to any gene: 6. Germline loops: CDR1 LGHNA, CDR2 YSLEER. The CDR3 loop reads CASSQDSDRGLSGANVLTF. The CDR3, as DNA: TGCGCCAGCAGCCAAGATTCGGACAGGGGCCTCTCTGGGGCCAACGTCCTGACTTTC.

The chain uses TRBV5-1 and TRBJ2-2; D is unresolved. Between the trimmed V and J ends, which lost 4 bases and 2 bases, there was a span of 9 bases. Germline CDR1 is SGHRS and CDR2 is YFSETQ. CDR3 length: 14 amino acids. CDR3 residues: CASSGLSNTGELFF. DNA of the CDR3: TGCGCCAGCAGCGGCCTTTCAAACACCGGGGAGCTGTTTTTT.

This sequence joins TRBV6-6 and TRBJ1-2; no clear D. CDR1 MNHNY and CDR2 SVGAGI come from the germline V gene (reference sequence). V shed 10 bases and J shed 6 bases, with 9 bases lying between them. This CDR3 has 10 amino acids. The CDR3 region has the DNA TGTGCCACCTTGGAGGATGGCTACACCTTC. As protein: CATLEDGYTF.